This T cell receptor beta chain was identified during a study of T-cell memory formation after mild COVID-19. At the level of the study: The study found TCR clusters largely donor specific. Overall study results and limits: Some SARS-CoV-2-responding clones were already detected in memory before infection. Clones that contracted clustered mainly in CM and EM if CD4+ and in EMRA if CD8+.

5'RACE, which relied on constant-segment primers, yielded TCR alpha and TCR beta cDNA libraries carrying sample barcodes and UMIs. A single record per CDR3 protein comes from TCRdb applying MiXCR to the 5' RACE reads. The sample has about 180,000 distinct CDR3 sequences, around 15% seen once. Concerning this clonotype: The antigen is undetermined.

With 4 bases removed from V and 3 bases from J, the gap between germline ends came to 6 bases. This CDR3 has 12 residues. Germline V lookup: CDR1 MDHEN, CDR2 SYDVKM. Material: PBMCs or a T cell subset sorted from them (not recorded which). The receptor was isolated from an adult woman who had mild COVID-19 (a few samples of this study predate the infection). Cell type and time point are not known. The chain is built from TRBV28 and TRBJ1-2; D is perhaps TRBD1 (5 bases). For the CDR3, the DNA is TGTGCCAGCAGTTGGGACCACTATGGCTACACCTTC. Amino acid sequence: CASSWDHYGYTF.